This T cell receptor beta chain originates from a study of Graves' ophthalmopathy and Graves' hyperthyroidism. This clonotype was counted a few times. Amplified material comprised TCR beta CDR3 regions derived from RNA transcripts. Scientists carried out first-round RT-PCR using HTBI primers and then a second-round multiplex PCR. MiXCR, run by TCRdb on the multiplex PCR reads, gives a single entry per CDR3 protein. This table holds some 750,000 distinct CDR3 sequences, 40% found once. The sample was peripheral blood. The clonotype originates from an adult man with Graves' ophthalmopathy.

The CDR3 sequence is CASSLYGGPWSFF. Here the CDR3 DNA reads TGTGCCAGCAGCTTATACGGTGGACCCTGGTCTTTCTTT. This rearrangement joins TRBV7-9 to TRBJ1-1; D unresolved. Trimming removed 2 bases from V and 12 bases from J, with 16 bases in between. The germline gives CDR1 SEHNR, CDR2 FQNEAQ (reference sequence). The CDR3 covers 13 residues.